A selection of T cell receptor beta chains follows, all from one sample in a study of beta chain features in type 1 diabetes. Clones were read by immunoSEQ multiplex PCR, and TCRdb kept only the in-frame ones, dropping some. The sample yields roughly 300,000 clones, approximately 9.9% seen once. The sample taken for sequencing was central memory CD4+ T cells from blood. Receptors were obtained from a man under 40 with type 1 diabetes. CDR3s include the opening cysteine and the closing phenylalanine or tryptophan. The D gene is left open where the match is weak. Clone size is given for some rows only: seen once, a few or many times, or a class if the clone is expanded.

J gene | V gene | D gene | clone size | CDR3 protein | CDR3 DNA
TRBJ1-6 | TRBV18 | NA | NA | CASSPPARGDSPLHF | TGTGCCAGCTCACCACCGGCCAGGGGAGATTCACCCCTCCACTTT
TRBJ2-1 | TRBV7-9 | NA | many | CASSPGGRNGHEQFF | TGTGCCAGCAGCCCCGGGGGTAGGAACGGGCATGAGCAGTTCTTC
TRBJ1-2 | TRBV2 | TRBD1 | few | CASLRRQGDGYTF | TGTGCCAGCCTCCGCCGACAGGGGGATGGCTACACCTTC
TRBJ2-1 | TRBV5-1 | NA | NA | CASSLVPGKDYNEQFF | TGCGCCAGCAGCTTGGTTCCGGGCAAGGACTACAATGAGCAGTTCTTC
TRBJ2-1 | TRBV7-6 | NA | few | CASSLEGQGYNEQFF | TGTGCCAGCAGCTTAGAAGGTCAGGGGTACAATGAGCAGTTCTTC
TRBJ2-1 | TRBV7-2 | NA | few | CASSSGRSEQFF | TGTGCCAGCAGCTCAGGGAGAAGTGAGCAGTTCTTC
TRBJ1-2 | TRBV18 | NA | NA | CASSPGPGDLYGYTF | TGTGCCAGCTCACCAGGGCCAGGGGACCTCTATGGCTACACCTTC
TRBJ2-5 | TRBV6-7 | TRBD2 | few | CASSYGLAGGLETQYF | TGTGCCAGCAGTTACGGTTTAGCGGGGGGGCTCGAGACCCAGTACTTC
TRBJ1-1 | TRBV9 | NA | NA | CASSVGGTRISNTEAFF | TGTGCCAGCAGCGTAGGGGGGACACGTATCTCGAACACTGAAGCTTTCTTT
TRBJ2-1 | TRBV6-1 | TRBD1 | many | CASSEGTGQGAKQFF | TGTGCCAGCAGTGAAGGAACAGGACAGGGGGCGAAGCAGTTCTTC
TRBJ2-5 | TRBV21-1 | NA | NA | CASSKVRLAGGLRETQYF | TGTGCCAGCAGCAAAGTGCGGCTAGCGGGGGGCCTTCGGGAGACCCAGTACTTC
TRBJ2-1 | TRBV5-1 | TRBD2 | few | CASSLAPAGHNEQFF | TGCGCCAGCAGCTTGGCGCCAGCGGGACACAATGAGCAGTTCTTC
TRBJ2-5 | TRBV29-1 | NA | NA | CSVEGRVRETQYF | TGCAGCGTTGAAGGGAGGGTAAGAGAGACCCAGTACTTC
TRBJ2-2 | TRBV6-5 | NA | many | CASRARRLNTGELFF | TGTGCCAGCAGGGCGCGGAGGTTAAACACCGGGGAGCTGTTTTTT
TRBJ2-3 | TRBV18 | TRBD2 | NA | CASSPLAGVGTDTQYF | TGTGCCAGCTCACCCTTAGCGGGGGTGGGCACAGATACGCAGTATTTT
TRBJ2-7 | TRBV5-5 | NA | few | CASTAGWYEQYF | TGTGCCAGCACCGCCGGTTGGTACGAGCAGTACTTC
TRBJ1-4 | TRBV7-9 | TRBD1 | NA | CASRPGTANEKLFF | TGTGCCAGCAGACCCGGGACAGCTAATGAAAAACTGTTTTTT
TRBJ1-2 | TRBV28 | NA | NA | CASSFPGWSGYTF | TGTGCCAGCAGTTTCCCAGGGTGGAGTGGCTACACCTTC
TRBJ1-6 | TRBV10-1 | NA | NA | CASSAYLGGGPLHF | TGCGCCAGCAGTGCTTATCTCGGAGGGGGACCCCTCCACTTT
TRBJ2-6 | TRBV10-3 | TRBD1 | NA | CANRQGSGANVLTF | TGTGCCAACCGACAGGGTAGTGGGGCCAACGTCCTGACTTTC
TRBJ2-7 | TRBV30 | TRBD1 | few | CAWSAGQTYEQYF | TGTGCCTGGAGTGCGGGACAGACCTACGAGCAGTACTTC
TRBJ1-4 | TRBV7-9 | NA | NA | CASRPNQGTYDNEKLFF | TGTGCCAGCAGACCAAATCAGGGTACCTATGATAATGAAAAACTGTTTTTT
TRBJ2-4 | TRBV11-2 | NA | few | CASSAGLIQYF | TGTGCCAGCAGCGCCGGACTCATTCAGTACTTC
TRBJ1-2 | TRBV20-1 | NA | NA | CSARDLGGYTF | TGCAGTGCTAGAGATCTCGGGGGTTACACCTTC
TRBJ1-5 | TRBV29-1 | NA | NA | CSVVEGSTLNQPQHF | TGCAGCGTTGTGGAGGGGTCAACCCTAAATCAGCCCCAGCATTTT
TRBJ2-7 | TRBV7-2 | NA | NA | CASSLDAGDPYEQYF | TGTGCCAGCAGCTTAGACGCAGGAGACCCCTACGAGCAGTACTTC
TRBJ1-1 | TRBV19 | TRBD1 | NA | CASSVTGAKEAFF | TGTGCCAGTAGTGTAACAGGGGCGAAAGAAGCTTTCTTT
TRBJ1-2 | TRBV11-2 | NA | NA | CASSSRNLGGYTF | TGTGCCAGCAGCTCTCGGAACTTGGGTGGCTACACCTTC
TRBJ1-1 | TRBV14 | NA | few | CASSQDWGRGAFF | TGTGCCAGCAGCCAAGATTGGGGGCGTGGGGCTTTCTTT
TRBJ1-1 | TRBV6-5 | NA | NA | CASSPTGTEAFF | TGTGCCAGCAGTCCCACGGGCACTGAAGCTTTCTTT
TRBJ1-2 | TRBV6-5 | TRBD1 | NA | CAISRDRGSGYGYTF | TGTGCCATCAGCCGGGACAGGGGGTCGGGCTATGGCTACACCTTC
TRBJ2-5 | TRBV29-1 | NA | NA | CTTLGGRETQYF | TGCACTACCTTAGGGGGGCGAGAGACCCAGTACTTC
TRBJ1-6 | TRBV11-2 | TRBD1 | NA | CASSYLGQGNSPLHF | TGTGCCAGCAGCTACTTAGGACAGGGGAATTCACCCCTCCACTTT
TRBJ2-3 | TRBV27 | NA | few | CASSLQSMGTKDTQYF | TGTGCCAGCAGTCTCCAGTCCATGGGAACCAAAGATACGCAGTATTTT